The present T cell receptor (beta chain) was sequenced within a study of blood T cell repertoires in COVID-19. About the study: Samples representing acute and convalescent COVID-19 were sourced from the United States, Italy and Spain.

Original processing methods: Quantification of nucleated cells was approximated via reference gene primer amplification. Clones were read by immunoSEQ multiplex PCR, and TCRdb kept only the in-frame ones, dropping some. The V and J calls and clone size were taken over from that table, and D and trimming were inferred from the DNA. The sample holds 50,000 to 55,000 clones, roughly 89% seen once. Concerning this clone: In the same sample, other DNA sequences code for this CDR3.

Sequenced input: peripheral blood. The TCR comes from a man in his fifties with acute or convalescent COVID-19.

CDR3 nucleotide sequence: TGTGCCAGTACCAATTCCGACTCCCCTGGGGCCAACGTCCTGACTTTC. It translates to CASTNSDSPGANVLTF. The J gene is TRBJ2-6, the V gene TRBV2; the D is unclear. The CDR3 runs 16 residues. Germline assignment: CDR1 SNHLY and CDR2 FYNNEI. The V gene lost 9 bases and the J gene lost 2 bases, with 17 bases spanning the gap. Full variable domain (remainder filled in from reference TRBV2 and TRBJ2-6): EPEVTQTPSHQVTQMGQEVILRCVPISNHLYFYWYRQILGQKVEFLVSFYNNEISEKSEIFDDQFSVERPDGSNFTLKIRSTKLEDSAMYFCASTNSDSPGANVLTFGAGSRLTVL.